Listed below are T cell receptor beta chains from one sample, sequenced in a study of beta chain features in type 1 diabetes. The method was immunoSEQ multiplex PCR; TCRdb's version includes in-frame clones alone and lacks a portion of them. The sample includes under 450,000 clones, over 13% of them seen just once. The sample was naive CD4+ T cells from blood. These receptors originate from a woman under 30 in good health. CDR3s include the opening cysteine and the closing phenylalanine or tryptophan. A D gene is named only where the DNA matches it firmly. Clone size is given for some rows only: seen once, a few or many times, or a class if the clone is expanded.

size	V	D	J	DNA	CDR3
few	TRBV25-1	.	TRBJ1-1	TGTGCCAGCACGGGGAACACTGAAGCTTTCTTT	CASTGNTEAFF
.	TRBV6-5	TRBD2	TRBJ2-7	TGTGCCAGCAGTTACACTAGCGGGAGGTTCCACGAGCAGTACTTC	CASSYTSGRFHEQYF
few	TRBV7-9	.	TRBJ2-7	TGTGCCAGCAGCTTGGCCGGAGGCCCCCTCGAGCAGTACTTC	CASSLAGGPLEQYF
.	TRBV4-2	TRBD1	TRBJ2-7	TGTGCCAGCAGCGTCACCGGGACAGGGCCGCAGTACTTC	CASSVTGTGPQYF
.	TRBV10-3	TRBD2	TRBJ2-5	TGTGCCATCAGTCCGGGACTAGCGGGTTCTGTGGGAGAGACCCAGTACTTC	CAISPGLAGSVGETQYF
.	TRBV27	TRBD1	TRBJ2-3	TGTGCCAGCAGTTTGGGACAGGGTGTCGCAGATACGCAGTATTTT	CASSLGQGVADTQYF
.	TRBV5-4	.	TRBJ2-7	TGTGCCAGCAGCTTCGCCGGAGTTTCCTACGAGCAGTACTTC	CASSFAGVSYEQYF
few	TRBV5-4	TRBD1	TRBJ1-2	TGTGCCAGCAGCTCGGGACAGGTCGGTGGCTACACCTTC	CASSSGQVGGYTF
few	TRBV30	.	TRBJ2-1	TGTGCCTGGAGTATGAGGGCGTACAATGAGCAGTTCTTC	CAWSMRAYNEQFF
.	TRBV29-1	.	TRBJ2-7	TGCAGCGCTGGCAATAGCGGACACTACGAGCAGTACTTC	CSAGNSGHYEQYF
few	TRBV7-9	TRBD2	TRBJ2-7	TGTGCCAGCAGCTTAGTAGGCGGGAGGGCCCCCGAGCAGTACTTC	CASSLVGGRAPEQYF
few	TRBV29-1	.	TRBJ2-7	TGCAGCGTTGCGAAAGGGGTCAGCTCCTACGAGCAGTACTTC	CSVAKGVSSYEQYF
.	TRBV4-1	.	TRBJ1-2	TGCGCCAGCAGCCAAGATGGGGGGTACTATGGCTACACCTTC	CASSQDGGYYGYTF
.	TRBV13	TRBD2	TRBJ2-4	TGTGCCAGCAGCTTAGGCCGGGCGGGAGGGCCTGTAAACATTCAGTACTTC	CASSLGRAGGPVNIQYF
few	TRBV29-1	TRBD1	TRBJ2-3	TGCAGCGTGAAAACAGGGGCAGATACGCAGTATTTT	CSVKTGADTQYF
.	TRBV4-1	.	TRBJ1-2	TGCGCCAGCAGCCAAGCTGATAGGACATCTTCCCATGGCTACACCTTC	CASSQADRTSSHGYTF
few	TRBV7-6	TRBD2	TRBJ2-7	TGTGCCAGCAGCTCCGGGACTAGCGGGAGCTCCGAGCAGTACTTC	CASSSGTSGSSEQYF
.	TRBV28	.	TRBJ1-1	TGTGCCAGCAGTTTTCTGGGCTTTGAAGCTTTCTTT	CASSFLGFEAFF
.	TRBV7-9	.	TRBJ2-7	TGTGCCAGCAGCTTAAGTGTTGCGGGTAGCTACGAGCAGTACTTC	CASSLSVAGSYEQYF
few	TRBV5-6	.	TRBJ2-7	TGTGCCAGCAGCTTGGACAGGGAAAAGTACTTC	CASSLDREKYF
.	TRBV7-3	.	TRBJ1-2	TGTGCCAGCAGCTCCGGCCGGGGGGAAGGTGGCTACACCTTC	CASSSGRGEGGYTF
.	TRBV23-1	.	TRBJ2-7	TGCGCCAGCAGCCAAGGGGCACGGTCGTACGAGCAGTACTTC	CASSQGARSYEQYF
few	TRBV30	.	TRBJ2-3	TGTGCCTGGAACCTAGCGAGCACAGATACGCAGTATTTT	CAWNLASTDTQYF
few	TRBV30	.	TRBJ1-2	TGTGCCTGGTCAGGGGATGGCTACACCTTC	CAWSGDGYTF
.	TRBV5-5	.	TRBJ2-3	TGTGCCAGCAGCGTGCTCGGGGGGCGCACAGATACGCAGTATTTT	CASSVLGGRTDTQYF
.	TRBV5-4	.	TRBJ2-7	TGTGCCAGCAGCTTGGCAGGTTTCTTCGAGCAGTACTTC	CASSLAGFFEQYF